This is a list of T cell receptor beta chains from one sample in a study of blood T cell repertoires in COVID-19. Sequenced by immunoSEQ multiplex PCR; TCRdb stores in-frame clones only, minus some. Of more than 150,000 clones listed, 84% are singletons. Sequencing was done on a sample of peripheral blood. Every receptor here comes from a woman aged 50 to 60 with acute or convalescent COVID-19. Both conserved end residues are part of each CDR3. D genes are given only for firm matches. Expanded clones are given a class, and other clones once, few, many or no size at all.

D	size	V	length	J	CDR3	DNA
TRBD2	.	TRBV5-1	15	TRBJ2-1	CASSRTSGRDNEQFF	TGCGCCAGCAGCAGGACTAGCGGGAGGGACAATGAGCAGTTCTTC
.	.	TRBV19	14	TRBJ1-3	CASTTEYSGNTIYF	TGTGCCAGTACAACAGAGTACTCTGGAAACACCATATATTTT
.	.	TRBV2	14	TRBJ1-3	CASGRQRTGNTIYF	TGTGCCAGTGGCCGCCAGCGGACTGGAAACACCATATATTTT
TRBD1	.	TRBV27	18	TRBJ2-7	CASSSLRGGQGVSYEQYF	TGTGCCAGCAGCTCCCTCCGAGGGGGACAGGGGGTTTCCTACGAGCAGTACTTC
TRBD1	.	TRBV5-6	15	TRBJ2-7	CASSSTGGEFSEQYF	TGTGCCAGCAGCTCCACAGGGGGCGAGTTTTCCGAGCAGTACTTC
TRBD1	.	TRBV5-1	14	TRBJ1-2	CASSWDRAEDGYTF	TGCGCCAGCAGCTGGGACAGGGCGGAGGACGGCTACACCTTC
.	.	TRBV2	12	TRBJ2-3	CASSPEADTQYF	TGTGCCAGCAGTCCGGAGGCAGATACGCAGTATTTT
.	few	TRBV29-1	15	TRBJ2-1	CSGNTGTAGSIEQFF	TGCAGCGGGAATACCGGGACAGCGGGTAGCATTGAGCAGTTCTTC
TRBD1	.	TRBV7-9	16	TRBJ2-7	CASSSPPSGGNHEQYF	TGTGCCAGCAGCTCTCCCCCATCAGGGGGCAACCACGAGCAGTACTTC
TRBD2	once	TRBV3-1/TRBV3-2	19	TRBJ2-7	CASSQYPRASGSSIHEQYF	TGTGCCAGCAGCCAATACCCCCGAGCTAGCGGGAGCTCTATCCACGAGCAGTACTTC
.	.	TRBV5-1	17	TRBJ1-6	CASSLAGGVGRTSPLHF	TGCGCCAGCAGCTTGGCCGGGGGGGTCGGTCGGACTTCACCCCTCCACTTT
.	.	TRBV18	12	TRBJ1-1	CASGEVNTEAFF	TGTGCCAGCGGGGAGGTGAACACTGAAGCTTTCTTT
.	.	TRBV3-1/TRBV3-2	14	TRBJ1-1	CASSQASRVTEAFF	TGTGCCAGCAGCCAAGCTTCCAGGGTTACTGAAGCTTTCTTT
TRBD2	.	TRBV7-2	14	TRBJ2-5	CASSLGLAGGIQYF	TGTGCCAGCAGTCTTGGACTAGCGGGGGGTATCCAGTACTTC
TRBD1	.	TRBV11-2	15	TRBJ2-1	CASSFRQGASNEQFF	TGTGCCAGCAGCTTTAGACAGGGGGCATCCAATGAGCAGTTCTTC
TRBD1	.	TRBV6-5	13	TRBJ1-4	CASHRGTNEKLFF	TGTGCCAGCCACAGGGGAACTAATGAAAAACTGTTTTTT
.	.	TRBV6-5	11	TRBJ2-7	CASSSTGPPYF	TGTGCCAGCAGTTCCACAGGTCCCCCATACTTC
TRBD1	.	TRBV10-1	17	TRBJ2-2	CASIPGQDTIRTGELFF	TGCGCCAGCATCCCGGGACAGGACACTATCCGCACCGGGGAGCTGTTTTTT